A single sample is the source of the 22 T cell receptor beta chains below, sequenced in a study of blood T cell repertoires in COVID-19. Generated by immunoSEQ multiplex PCR, the TCRdb table keeps only in-frame clones and is missing some. In the table there are approximately 150,000 clones, 70% to 90% of which are singletons. Sequencing input: peripheral blood. These receptors all stem from a woman aged 60-75 years with acute or convalescent COVID-19.

The gene calls are TRBV7-9 and TRBJ2-5; 8 bases agree with TRBD1. The CDR3 extends over 14 amino acids. V shed 5 bases and J 2 bases; nucleotides not matched to a gene: 4. Germline V CDR1 and CDR2: SEHNR, FQNEAQ (reference sequence). CDR3 in amino acids: CASSPRTGQETQYF. CDR3 DNA: TGTGCCAGCAGCCCAAGGACAGGGCAAGAGACCCAGTACTTC. The full variable domain, rest sourced from reference TRBV7-9 and TRBJ2-5, is DTGVSQNPRHKITKRGQNVTFRCDPISEHNRLYWYRQTLGQGPEFLTYFQNEAQLEKSRLLSDRFSAERPKGSFSTLEIQRTEQGDSAMYLCASSPRTGQETQYFGPGTRLLVL.

This chain uses TRBV5-4 with TRBJ2-1; 7 bases are a match to TRBD2. J lost 0 bases, V lost 4 bases, and 4 bases had no gene match. Germline CDR1 SGHNT, CDR2 YYREEE (reference sequence). The CDR3 is 15 residues long. The CDR3 region is CASSPGTNSYNEQFF. The CDR3, as DNA: TGTGCCAGCAGCCCCGGGACTAACTCCTACAATGAGCAGTTCTTC.

In its sample, this clone was seen a few times. The chain employs TRBV7-8 and TRBJ1-1, with D perhaps TRBD1 (5 bases). Germline CDR1 is SGHVS and CDR2 is FQNEAQ. CDR3 length: 15 amino acids. V dropped 4 bases and J dropped 4 bases, with 16 bases sitting between them. The CDR3 spells CASSSMAQGRTEAFF. CDR3 DNA sequence: TGTGCCAGCAGCTCGATGGCGCAGGGTCGCACTGAAGCTTTCTTT.

The rearrangement uses TRBV28 and TRBJ1-5, with D uncertain. This CDR3 region has 18 residues. Trimming stripped 1 base from V and 0 bases from J, with 16 bases between. Germline CDR1 MDHEN, CDR2 SYDVKM. In DNA form, the CDR3 reads TGTGCCAGCAGTTTATTTTTTTACAGAGCCTCTAGCAATCAGCCCCAGCATTTT. It translates to CASSLFFYRASSNQPQHF.

The chain combines TRBV4-3 with TRBJ1-2, with D perhaps matching TRBD1 (6 bases). V lost 1 base and J lost 5, with 17 bases in between. The germline gives CDR1 LGHNA, CDR2 YSLEER. This CDR3 has 16 residues. CDR3 in amino acids: CASSQGPPGEGYGYTF. Written as DNA, the CDR3 is TGCGCCAGCAGCCAAGGCCCCCCAGGGGAGGGATATGGCTACACCTTC.

The chain has TRBV4-1 and TRBJ2-7; a possible D gene is TRBD1 (6 bases). The CDR3 is 15 amino acids. The V and J ends lost 0 bases and 3 bases respectively, with 12 bases between them. CDR1 is MGHRA, CDR2 YSYEKL, per germline. CDR3: CASSQENRARYEQYF. CDR3 coding DNA: TGCGCCAGCAGCCAAGAAAACAGGGCCCGCTACGAGCAGTACTTC.

The chain couples TRBV25-1 to TRBJ2-1; TRBD1 agrees at 7 bases. Germline CDR1 reads MGHDK; CDR2 reads SYGVNS. V trimming: 7 bases; J trimming: 0 bases; junction bases outside the gene matches: 3. The CDR3 is 14 residues long. The CDR3 sequence: CASTAGGSYNEQFF. In DNA form, the CDR3 reads TGTGCCAGCACCGCAGGGGGCTCCTACAATGAGCAGTTCTTC.

The chain couples TRBV5-1 to TRBJ2-7; TRBD2 matches 8 bases. The length of the CDR3 is 19 residues. Germline V lookup: CDR1 SGHRS, CDR2 YFSETQ. Germline trimming cut 5 bases from V and 3 bases from J; bases unmatched to any gene: 22. CDR3 sequence (DNA): TGCGCCAGCAGACACGCTGGGACTAACGGGCGGGGGGCCATCTACGAGCAGTACTTC. Its translation: CASRHAGTNGRGAIYEQYF.

The rearrangement links TRBV11-2 to TRBJ2-7; D might be TRBD2 (5 bases). The CDR3 is 15 residues long. The germline V gene encodes CDR1 SGHAT and CDR2 FQNNGV. V gave up 2 bases and J gave up 4 bases, with 15 bases separating them. In nucleotides, the CDR3 is TGTGCCAGCAGCTTACCGGGGTCCCTTTTTTACGAGCAGTACTTC. It yields the protein CASSLPGSLFYEQYF.

The chain couples TRBV30 to TRBJ2-1; tentatively, D is TRBD2 (5 bases). Germline V gene lookup returns CDR1 GTSNPN and CDR2 SVGIG (reference sequence). This CDR3 has 13 residues. Trimming took off 0 bases at V and 6 bases at J, with 9 bases between the two ends. The CDR3 DNA reads as TGTGCCTGGAGTGTTCGGGGAATCAATGAGCAGTTCTTC. Its translation is CAWSVRGINEQFF.

The V call is TRBV5-1, the J call TRBJ2-5; 10 nucleotides line up with TRBD2. Germline CDR1 and CDR2: SGHRS and YFSETQ. The junction had 4 bases not matched to a gene; V was cut back by 0 bases and J by 5 bases. The CDR3 extends over 15 amino acids. The CDR3 region has the DNA TGCGCCAGCAGCTTGGAACTAGCGGGGTTGGAGACCCAGTACTTC. Protein sequence: CASSLELAGLETQYF.

V usage is TRBV19 and J usage is TRBJ2-2; D unresolved. CDR3 length: 13 residues. Germline lookup yields CDR1 LNHDA and CDR2 SQIVND (reference sequence). The V end lost 5 bases, the J end lost 5 bases, and 9 bases lay between the germline ends. The CDR3 is CASSASSTGELFF. The CDR3 DNA is TGTGCCAGTAGTGCCTCTAGTACCGGGGAGCTGTTTTTT.

This clone was counted once. CDR3 nucleotide sequence: TGCGCCAGCAGCCCCGGCCCCGACATCTCCTACGAGCAGTACTTC. It specifies CASSPGPDISYEQYF. The V and J genes are TRBV5-1 and TRBJ2-7; D unclear. This CDR3 has 15 amino acids. V was cut by 4 bases and J by 0 bases, with 14 bases left in between. Germline values: CDR1 SGHRS, CDR2 YFSETQ.

This rearrangement joins TRBV7-9 to TRBJ2-7; TRBD1 matches at 7 bases. V shed 5 bases and J 1 base; nucleotides not matched to a gene: 5. This CDR3 comprises 14 residues. Germline V gives CDR1 SEHNR, CDR2 FQNEAQ (reference sequence). The CDR3 nucleotides read TGTGCCAGCAGCCCCGGGACAGAGTCCTACGAGCAGTACTTC. Its translation: CASSPGTESYEQYF.

The V and J genes are TRBV7-2 and TRBJ1-2; D ambiguous. This CDR3 contains 12 residues. Looked up from germline, CDR1 is SGHTA and CDR2 is FQGNSA. V gave up 5 bases and J gave up 1 base, with 5 bases separating them. The CDR3 nucleotides are TGTGCCAGCAGCCCCAGTAACTATGGCTACACCTTC. Its translation is CASSPSNYGYTF.

This rearrangement joins TRBV5-1 to TRBJ2-1; TRBD1 might be the D (6 bases). Germline values: CDR1 SGHRS, CDR2 YFSETQ. Trimming took off 4 bases at V and 5 bases at J, with 16 bases between the two ends. The CDR3 length is 15 residues. The CDR3 coding sequence is TGCGCCAGCAGCCCCGTAATAGGGGGTAACAATGAGCAGTTCTTC. Translated: CASSPVIGGNNEQFF.

V usage is TRBV29-1 and J usage is TRBJ2-1; TRBD1 matches 9 bases. The CDR3 runs to 15 residues. J gave up 7 bases and V 3 bases, and 10 bases lay outside the gene matches. Germline CDR1 reads SQVTM; CDR2 reads ANQGSEA. The DNA for the CDR3 is TGCAGCGTTGACACGGACAGGGGTTCTGTAAATGAGCAGTTCTTC. This gives the protein CSVDTDRGSVNEQFF.

The chain couples TRBV12-3 or TRBV12-4 to TRBJ2-2; 7 positions agree with TRBD1. There are 13 residues in the CDR3. The V and J ends lost 8 bases and 3 bases, in that order; junction bases with no gene match: 3. The CDR3: CASSTGDTGELFF. CDR3 sequence (DNA): TGTGCCAGCTCCACAGGGGACACCGGGGAGCTGTTTTTT.

This chain uses TRBV2 with TRBJ2-5, with 8 bases aligning to TRBD2. With V trimmed by 10 bases and J by 0 bases, 10 bases remained unmatched. Germline V gene lookup returns CDR1 SNHLY and CDR2 FYNNEI. This CDR3 comprises 15 residues. The CDR3 region has the DNA TGTGCCACCACGAAGGGACTAGTGAACCAAGAGACCCAGTACTTC. Amino acid sequence: CATTKGLVNQETQYF.

There are a few counts of this clone. V gene TRBV6-5 combines with J gene TRBJ1-1, with D unresolved. Germline V gene lookup returns CDR1 MNHEY and CDR2 SVGAGI. The length of the CDR3 is 15 residues. Trimming cost V 5 bases and J 4 bases, with 17 bases left between them. The CDR3 is CASSPQGVGGTEAFF. The CDR3 region has the DNA TGTGCCAGCAGTCCCCAAGGAGTGGGAGGCACTGAAGCTTTCTTT.

The rearrangement uses TRBV6-2 or TRBV6-3 and TRBJ1-6; 11 bases fit TRBD1. This CDR3 contains 17 residues. CDR1 and CDR2 (germline): MNHEY, SVGEGT. The V and J ends lost 6 bases and 7 bases, in that order; junction bases with no gene match: 11. The CDR3 is CASSRQSGQGANSPLHF. The CDR3 DNA reads as TGTGCCAGCAGCCGCCAATCTGGACAGGGGGCCAATTCACCCCTCCACTTT.

V gene TRBV19 combines with J gene TRBJ1-5; weak D call: TRBD1 (6 bases). Germline loops: CDR1 LNHDA, CDR2 SQIVND (reference sequence). V was pared by 11 bases and J by 3 bases, with 20 bases between. The CDR3 is 15 residues long. CDR3 protein: CACNSEDSLNQPQHF. CDR3 sequence (DNA): TGTGCCTGCAATTCAGAGGACAGCCTCAATCAGCCCCAGCATTTT. Full variable domain (remainder filled in from reference TRBV19 and TRBJ1-5): DGGITQSPKYLFRKEGQNVTLSCEQNLNHDAMYWYRQDPGQGLRLIYYSQIVNDFQKGDIAEGYSVSREKKESFPLTVTSAQKNPTAFYLCACNSEDSLNQPQHFGDGTRLSIL.